This entry describes one TCR beta chain. Its antigen is still unknown. Sequenced by immunoSEQ multiplex PCR; TCRdb stores in-frame clones only, minus some. The table includes roughly 150,000 clones, approximately 91% detected once. The sample originates from a study of cytotoxic CD8 clonotypes in ibrutinib-treated CLL. Study details: Average yields of roughly 260,000 productive templates and tens of thousands of productive rearrangements characterized the samples.

Germline CDR1 is SGDLS and CDR2 is YYNGEE. The CDR3 sequence is 17 residues long. V gave up 0 bases and J gave up 0 bases, with 13 bases separating them. Overall study findings and caveats: Stable or contracted on treatment, public clonotypes were also uncommon.

This receptor was identified in a human donor with chronic lymphocytic leukemia. The input for sequencing was PBMCs, taken at disease progression, from a patient treated with ibrutinib. The chain links TRBV9 to TRBJ2-1, with unresolved D. This chain's CDR3 is CASSVGLTRTSYNEQFF. The CDR3 nucleotides are TGTGCCAGCAGCGTAGGACTGACTCGGACCTCCTACAATGAGCAGTTCTTC. The entire variable domain, with the rest obtained from reference TRBV9 and TRBJ2-1, is as follows: DSGVTQTPKHLITATGQRVTLRCSPRSGDLSVYWYQQSLDQGLQFLIQYYNGEERAKGNILERFSAQQFPDLHSELNLSSLELGDSALYFCASSVGLTRTSYNEQFFGPGTRLTVL.